This TCR beta chain comes out of a study of identical twins. Regarding the study as a whole: Excess twin sharing in beta out-of-frame sequences was weaker.

The CDR3 length is 12 residues. Germline-derived CDR1 and CDR2 are SGHRS and YFSETQ. The V end was cut by 4 bases, the J end by 4 bases, with 6 bases between. Among all donors, each was a healthy Caucasian. This clonotype was seen only a few times. Its antigen remains unidentified. MiXCR was run by TCRdb on the 5' RACE reads, yielding one entry per CDR3 protein. The repertoire holds roughly 480,000 distinct CDR3 sequences, with roughly 24% as singletons. This sample also appeared in a second study, on T cells expressing NK-cell markers. That study reports: The eight sequenced donors comprised seven who were HCMV-seropositive and one who was seronegative. Certain NKG2C+ T cell clones were expanded, and their HCMV specificity remained unclear.

This TCR derives from a woman aged 18-29 years in good health. Source material: CD4+ T cells sorted from blood. The rearrangement joins TRBV5-1 to TRBJ2-1; no clear D. The CDR3 is CASSTDYNEQFF. CDR3 DNA: TGCGCCAGCAGCACTGATTACAATGAGCAGTTCTTC.